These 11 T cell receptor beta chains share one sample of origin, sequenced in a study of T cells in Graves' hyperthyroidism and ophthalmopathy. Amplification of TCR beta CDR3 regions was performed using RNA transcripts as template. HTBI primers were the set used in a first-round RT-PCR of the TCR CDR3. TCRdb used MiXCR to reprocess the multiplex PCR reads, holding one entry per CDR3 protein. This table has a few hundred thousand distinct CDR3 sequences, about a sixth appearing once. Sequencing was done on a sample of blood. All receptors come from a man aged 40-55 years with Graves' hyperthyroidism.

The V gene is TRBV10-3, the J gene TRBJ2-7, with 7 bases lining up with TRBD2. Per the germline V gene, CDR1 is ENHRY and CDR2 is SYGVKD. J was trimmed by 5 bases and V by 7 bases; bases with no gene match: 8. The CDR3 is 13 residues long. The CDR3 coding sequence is TGTGCCATCACTTTGACTAGCAACAACGAGCAGTACTTC. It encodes CAITLTSNNEQYF.

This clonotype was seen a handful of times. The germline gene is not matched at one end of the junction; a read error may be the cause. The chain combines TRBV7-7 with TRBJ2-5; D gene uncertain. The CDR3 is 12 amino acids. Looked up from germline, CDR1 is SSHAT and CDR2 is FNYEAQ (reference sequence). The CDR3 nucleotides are TGTGCTAGCAGAGACACACAAGAGACCCAGTACTTC. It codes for CASRDTQETQYF.

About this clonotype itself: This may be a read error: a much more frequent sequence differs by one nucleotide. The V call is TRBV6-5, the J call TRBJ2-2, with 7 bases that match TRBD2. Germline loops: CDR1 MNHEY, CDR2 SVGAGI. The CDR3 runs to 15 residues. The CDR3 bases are TGTGCCAGCAGATATCAGCGGGGAGGGACCGAGGAGCTGTTTTTT. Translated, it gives CASRYQRGGTEELFF.

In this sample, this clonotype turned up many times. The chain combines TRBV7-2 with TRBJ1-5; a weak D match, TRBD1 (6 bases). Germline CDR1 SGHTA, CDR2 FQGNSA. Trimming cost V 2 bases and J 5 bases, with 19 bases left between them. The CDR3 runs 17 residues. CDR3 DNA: TGTGCCAGCAGCTTAACGGCGACGGGGGGCGCGCATCAGCCCCAGCATTTT. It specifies CASSLTATGGAHQPQHF. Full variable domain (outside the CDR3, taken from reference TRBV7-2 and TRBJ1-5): GAGVSQSPSNKVTEKGKDVELRCDPISGHTALYWYRQSLGQGLEFLIYFQGNSAPDKSGLPSDRFSAERTGGSVSTLTIQRTQQEDSAVYLCASSLTATGGAHQPQHFGDGTRLSIL.

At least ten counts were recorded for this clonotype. CDR3 in amino acids: CASRRQGINYGYTF. CDR3 in DNA: TGTGCCAGCAGGAGACAGGGAATCAACTATGGCTACACCTTC. The chain combines TRBV2 with TRBJ1-2; 7 nucleotides line up with TRBD1. The V and J ends lost 6 bases and 2 bases, in that order; junction bases with no gene match: 6. CDR1 is SNHLY and CDR2 is FYNNEI in the germline V gene. The CDR3 extends over 14 amino acids.

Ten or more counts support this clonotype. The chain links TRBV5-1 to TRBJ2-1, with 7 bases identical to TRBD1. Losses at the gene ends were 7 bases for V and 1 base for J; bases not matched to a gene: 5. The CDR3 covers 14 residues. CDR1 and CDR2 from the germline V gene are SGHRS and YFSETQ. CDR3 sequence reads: CASGRGPSYNEQFF. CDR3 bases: TGCGCCAGCGGAAGGGGGCCTTCCTACAATGAGCAGTTCTTC.

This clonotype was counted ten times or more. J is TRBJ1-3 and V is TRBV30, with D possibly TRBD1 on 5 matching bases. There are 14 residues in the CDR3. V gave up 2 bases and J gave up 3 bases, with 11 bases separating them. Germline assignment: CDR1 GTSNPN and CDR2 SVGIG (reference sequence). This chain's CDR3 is CAWSLTGLGNTIYF. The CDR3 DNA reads TGTGCCTGGAGTCTAACGGGGCTTGGAAACACCATATATTTT.

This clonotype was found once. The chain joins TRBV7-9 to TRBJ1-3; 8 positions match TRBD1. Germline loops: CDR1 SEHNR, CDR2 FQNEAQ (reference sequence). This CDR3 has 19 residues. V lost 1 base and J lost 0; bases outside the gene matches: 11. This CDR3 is CASSLGNGTGLRSGNTIYF. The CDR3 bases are TGTGCCAGCAGCTTAGGGAATGGGACAGGTCTTCGCTCTGGAAACACCATATATTTT.

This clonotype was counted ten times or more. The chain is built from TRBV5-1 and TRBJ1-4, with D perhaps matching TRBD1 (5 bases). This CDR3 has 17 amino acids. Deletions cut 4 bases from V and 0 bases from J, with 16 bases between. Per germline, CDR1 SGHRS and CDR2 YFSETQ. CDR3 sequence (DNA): TGCGCCAGCAGCCGTGAGGGGCAGGGTGCAACTAATGAAAAACTGTTTTTT. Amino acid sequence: CASSREGQGATNEKLFF.

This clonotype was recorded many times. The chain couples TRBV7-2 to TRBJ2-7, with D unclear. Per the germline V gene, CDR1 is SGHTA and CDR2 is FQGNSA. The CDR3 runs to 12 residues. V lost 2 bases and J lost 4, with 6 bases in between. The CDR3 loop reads CASSLSRYEQYF. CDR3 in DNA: TGTGCCAGCAGCTTAAGTAGGTACGAGCAGTACTTC.

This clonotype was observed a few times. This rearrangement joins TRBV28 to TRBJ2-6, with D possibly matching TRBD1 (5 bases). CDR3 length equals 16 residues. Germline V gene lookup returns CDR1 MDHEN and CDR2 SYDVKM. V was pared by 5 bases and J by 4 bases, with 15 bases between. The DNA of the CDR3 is TGTGCCAGCAGTCCCATAGGGGCGACGGGGGCCAACGTCCTGACTTTC. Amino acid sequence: CASSPIGATGANVLTF.